The next 10 T cell receptor beta chains were all read from a single sample in a study of cytomegalovirus exposure and HLA in healthy donors. PCR primers comprised 60 Vbeta and 13 Jbeta primers. Sequencing used immunoSEQ multiplex PCR; TCRdb keeps in-frame clones, though not all of them. The table lists about 100,000 clones, about 85% of them singletons, with around 3.6% in the top ten. The sequenced material came from PBMCs. These receptors all come from a man under 40 in good health and CMV-seronegative.

The V and J genes are TRBV29-1 and TRBJ2-1; 7 bases fit TRBD2. V gave up 4 bases and J gave up 7 bases; unmatched junction bases: 7. The CDR3 extends over 13 amino acids. Per germline, CDR1 SQVTM and CDR2 ANQGSEA. CDR3 loop: CSVVGLAVNEQFF. The CDR3 DNA is TGCAGCGTTGTTGGGCTAGCGGTAAATGAGCAGTTCTTC.

The gene calls are TRBV9 and TRBJ1-2; D call uncertain. The V gene lost 0 bases and the J gene lost 4 bases, with 10 bases spanning the gap. The CDR3 extends over 14 amino acids. CDR1 and CDR2 (germline): SGDLS, YYNGEE. The CDR3 spells CASSVDWSFYGYTF. The DNA of the CDR3 is TGTGCCAGCAGCGTAGATTGGAGCTTCTATGGCTACACCTTC.

The chain joins TRBV7-2 to TRBJ2-7; D perhaps matches TRBD2 (6 bases). Trimming shortened V by 1 base and J by 3 bases, and 10 bases separated the two germline ends. The germline CDR1 and CDR2 sequences are SGHTA and FQGNSA. This CDR3 contains 14 residues. CDR3 sequence reads: CASSLGGVGYEQYF. The CDR3, as DNA: TGTGCCAGCAGCTTAGGGGGGGTAGGCTACGAGCAGTACTTC. The variable domain in full, with the rest retrieved from reference TRBV7-2 and TRBJ2-7, is GAGVSQSPSNKVTEKGKDVELRCDPISGHTALYWYRQSLGQGLEFLIYFQGNSAPDKSGLPSDRFSAERTGGSVSTLTIQRTQQEDSAVYLCASSLGGVGYEQYFGPGTRLTVT.

This clone was detected only once. The J gene is TRBJ1-4, the V gene TRBV4-1; 9 bases align to TRBD1. This CDR3 contains 22 residues. V was clipped by 2 bases and J by 3 bases; unmatched bases: 22. Germline-derived CDR1 and CDR2 are MGHRA and YSYEKL. The CDR3 DNA reads as TGCGCCAGCAGCCAACACCCAAAAAAATGGACAGGGGCCCGTTTGGCTAATGAAAAACTGTTTTTT. It yields the protein CASSQHPKKWTGARLANEKLFF.

The chain has TRBV28 and TRBJ1-4; 8 bases line up with TRBD1. Germline values: CDR1 MDHEN, CDR2 SYDVKM. J gave up 5 bases and V 2 bases, and 4 bases lay outside the gene matches. This CDR3 has 15 amino acids. In DNA form, the CDR3 reads TGTGCCAGCAGTTTACAGGGGGCCAAGAATGAAAAACTGTTTTTT. This gives the protein CASSLQGAKNEKLFF.

The genes are TRBV27 and TRBJ1-5; D gene unclear. Germline CDR1 is MNHEY and CDR2 is SMNVEV (reference sequence). CDR3 length equals 14 residues. The V end lost 6 bases, the J end lost 0 bases, and 9 bases lay between the germline ends. CDR3 sequence: CASSPQNSNQPQHF. CDR3 DNA sequence: TGTGCCAGCAGCCCCCAAAATAGCAATCAGCCCCAGCATTTT.

The chain combines TRBV7-2 with TRBJ1-2; TRBD1 might be the D (6 bases). Germline V gene data show CDR1 as SGHTA and CDR2 as FQGNSA. V was shortened by 1 base and J by 4 bases, with 13 bases between the two germline ends. The CDR3 length is 15 residues. CDR3 bases: TGTGCCAGCAGCTTAGACAGGGTCAGGACCTATGGCTACACCTTC. It yields the protein CASSLDRVRTYGYTF.

V is TRBV7-9 and J is TRBJ2-2; possibly TRBD2 for D (6 bases). CDR3 size: 14 residues. V lost 5 bases to trimming and J lost 8 bases, with 15 bases between them. Germline V lookup: CDR1 SEHNR, CDR2 FQNEAQ (reference sequence). The chain's CDR3 is CASSEIGGSGELFF. In nucleotides, the CDR3 is TGTGCCAGCAGCGAGATCGGGGGATCAGGGGAGCTGTTTTTT.

The chain joins TRBV9 to TRBJ2-3; 9 bases align to TRBD2. Germline CDR1 is SGDLS and CDR2 is YYNGEE. This CDR3 is built from 21 residues. Losses at the gene ends were 0 bases for V and 2 bases for J; bases not matched to a gene: 19. CDR3 sequence reads: CASSVGARAAGGVISTDTQYF. CDR3 nucleotide sequence: TGTGCCAGCAGCGTAGGCGCTAGAGCTGCGGGAGGGGTAATTTCCACAGATACGCAGTATTTT.

The rearrangement uses TRBV6-5 and TRBJ1-5; a weak D match, TRBD1 (6 bases). The CDR3 covers 15 residues. The germline V and J ends were trimmed by 0 bases and 7 bases, with 13 bases remaining between them. Germline V CDR1 and CDR2: MNHEY, SVGAGI. The CDR3 loop is CASSYSSGGGQPQHF. CDR3 in DNA: TGTGCCAGCAGTTACTCGTCGGGGGGCGGACAGCCCCAGCATTTT.